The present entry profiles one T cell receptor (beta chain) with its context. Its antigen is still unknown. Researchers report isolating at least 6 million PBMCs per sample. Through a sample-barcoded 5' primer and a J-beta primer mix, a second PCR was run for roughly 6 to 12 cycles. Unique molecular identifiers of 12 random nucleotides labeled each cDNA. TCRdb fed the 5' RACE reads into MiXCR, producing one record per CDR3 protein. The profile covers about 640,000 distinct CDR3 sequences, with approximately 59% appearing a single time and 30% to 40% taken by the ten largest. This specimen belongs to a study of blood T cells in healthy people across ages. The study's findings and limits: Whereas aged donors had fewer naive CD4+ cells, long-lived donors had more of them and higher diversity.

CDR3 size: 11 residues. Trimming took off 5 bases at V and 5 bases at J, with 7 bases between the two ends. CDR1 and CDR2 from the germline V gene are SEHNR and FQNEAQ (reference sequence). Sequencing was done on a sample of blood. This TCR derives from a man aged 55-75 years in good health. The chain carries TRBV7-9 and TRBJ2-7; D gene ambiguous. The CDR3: CASSPLHEQYF. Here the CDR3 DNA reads TGTGCCAGCAGCCCCCTACACGAGCAGTACTTC. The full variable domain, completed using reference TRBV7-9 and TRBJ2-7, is DTGVSQNPRHKITKRGQNVTFRCDPISEHNRLYWYRQTLGQGPEFLTYFQNEAQLEKSRLLSDRFSAERPKGSFSTLEIQRTEQGDSAMYLCASSPLHEQYFGPGTRLTVT.